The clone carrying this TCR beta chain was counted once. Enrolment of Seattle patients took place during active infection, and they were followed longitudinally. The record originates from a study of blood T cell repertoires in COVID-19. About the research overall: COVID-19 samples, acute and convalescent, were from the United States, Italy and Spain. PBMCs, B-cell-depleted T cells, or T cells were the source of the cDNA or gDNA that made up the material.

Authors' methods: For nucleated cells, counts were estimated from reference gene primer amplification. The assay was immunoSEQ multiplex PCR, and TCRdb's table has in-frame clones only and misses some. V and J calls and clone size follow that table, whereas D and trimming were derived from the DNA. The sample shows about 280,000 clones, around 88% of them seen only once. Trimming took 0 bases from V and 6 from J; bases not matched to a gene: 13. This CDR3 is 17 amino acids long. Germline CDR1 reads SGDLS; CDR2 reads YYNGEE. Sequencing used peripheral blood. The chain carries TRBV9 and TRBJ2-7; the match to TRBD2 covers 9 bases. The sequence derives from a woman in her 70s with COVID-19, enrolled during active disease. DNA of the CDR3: TGTGCCAGCAGCGTAGCTGTAGCGGGGGCCAATTCATTCGAGCAGTACTTC. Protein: CASSVAVAGANSFEQYF.